These 14 T cell receptor beta chains share one sample of origin, sequenced in a study of immune evolution from preneoplasia to lung adenocarcinoma. Sequencing was performed with immunoSEQ multiplex PCR; in TCRdb, only in-frame clones are kept and a portion is missing. This table has around 2,000 clones, less than 90% appearing once. The sequenced sample was FFPE adjacent normal lung tissue. The receptors originated from a person aged 60-80 years with lung adenocarcinoma.

This chain connects TRBV20-1 to TRBJ2-1; D is ambiguous. Germline loops: CDR1 DFQATT, CDR2 SNEGSKA (reference sequence). V lost 5 bases and J 8 bases, leaving 10 bases between the germline ends. This CDR3 comprises 11 residues. CDR3 sequence reads: CSAAPRDEQFF. DNA for the CDR3: TGCAGTGCTGCCCCGCGTGATGAGCAGTTCTTC.

The chain joins TRBV29-1 to TRBJ1-1; D is unclear. The CDR3 runs to 14 residues. The V gene lost 1 base and the J gene lost 1 base, with 10 bases spanning the gap. CDR1 is SQVTM, CDR2 ANQGSEA, per germline. The CDR3 DNA follows: TGCAGCGTTGAAGGCGACACCCGGAACACTGAAGCTTTCTTT. It yields the protein CSVEGDTRNTEAFF.

The V and J genes are TRBV5-1 and TRBJ2-6; 7 nucleotides match TRBD1. The germline CDR1 and CDR2 sequences are SGHRS and YFSETQ. This CDR3 is 20 amino acids long. V was pared by 0 bases and J by 0 bases, with 12 bases of the junction left unmatched. In DNA, the CDR3 is TGCGCCAGCAGCTTGGAGGGCACAGGGGCCCCGAGCTCTGGGGCCAACGTCCTGACTTTC. The encoded protein is CASSLEGTGAPSSGANVLTF.

The chain recombines TRBV6-1 with TRBJ1-1; D not resolved. The germline V gene has CDR1 MNHNS and CDR2 SASEGT. The CDR3 length is 14 residues. V was shortened by 7 bases and J by 5 bases, with 17 bases between the two germline ends. CDR3 loop: CASTRIEGTTEAFF. The CDR3 region has the DNA TGTGCCAGCACCCGCATTGAGGGAACGACTGAAGCTTTCTTT.

The chain links TRBV7-8 to TRBJ1-1; 9 bases line up with TRBD1. The V gene's germline CDR1 is SGHVS and CDR2 FQNEAQ. The CDR3 spans 17 residues. The J segment lost 0 bases and the V segment lost 3 bases, leaving 8 bases of the junction unmatched. CDR3 sequence reads: CASSFLETGGMNTEAFF. CDR3 coding DNA: TGTGCCAGCAGCTTTCTCGAGACAGGGGGGATGAACACTGAAGCTTTCTTT.

V usage is TRBV6-1 and J usage is TRBJ1-2; 8 bases are a match to TRBD1. Per germline, CDR1 MNHNS and CDR2 SASEGT. This CDR3 is built from 15 residues. J gave up 3 bases and V 8 bases, and 11 bases lay outside the gene matches. CDR3 coding DNA: TGTGCCAGCCCAGGGGGTACAGGGGGATACTATGGCTACACCTTC. Amino acid sequence: CASPGGTGGYYGYTF.

V is TRBV5-5 and J is TRBJ1-6; D possibly corresponds to TRBD1 (6 bases). V lost 5 bases and J lost 9, with 12 bases in between. The CDR3 totals 13 residues. Germline assignment: CDR1 SGHKS and CDR2 YYEKEE (reference sequence). The CDR3 coding sequence is TGTGCCAGCAGGGTCCAGGGGAGTTCACCCCTCCACTTT. It yields the protein CASRVQGSSPLHF.

The CDR3, as DNA: TGTGCCAGCAGCTTAGTAGTCAGGGCGAAAGAGACCCAGTACTTC. This encodes CASSLVVRAKETQYF. This chain links TRBV7-8 with TRBJ2-5; maybe TRBD1 (5 bases). V dropped 1 base and J dropped 3 bases, with 12 bases sitting between them. This CDR3 comprises 15 residues. CDR1 and CDR2 from the germline V gene are SGHVS and FQNEAQ.

The gene calls are TRBV18 and TRBJ2-2, with TRBD1 identical over 10 bases. Germline assignment: CDR1 KGHSH and CDR2 LQKENI. The CDR3 loop spans 17 amino acids. The V segment lost 4 bases and the J segment 5 bases; nucleotides outside the gene matches: 10. DNA for the CDR3: TGTGCCAGCTCACACTATGACAGGGGGCGCCGGACCGGGGAGCTGTTTTTT. Its protein product is CASSHYDRGRRTGELFF.

This clone has only a few counts. The V gene is TRBV5-1, the J gene TRBJ1-1, with D hard to call. Germline-derived CDR1 and CDR2 are SGHRS and YFSETQ. V shed 3 bases and J shed 3 bases, with 9 bases lying between them. This CDR3 region has 13 residues. The CDR3 region is CASSWYGDTEAFF. The CDR3 nucleotides are TGCGCCAGCAGCTGGTACGGGGACACTGAAGCTTTCTTT.

The CDR3 is CASTLTGVNTEAFF. The CDR3 bases are TGTGCCAGCACTCTGACAGGGGTGAACACTGAAGCTTTCTTT. The rearrangement uses TRBV9 and TRBJ1-1; TRBD1 agrees at 8 bases. The CDR3 consists of 14 residues. V shed 6 bases, J shed 0 bases, and the junction held 4 bases outside the gene matches. CDR1 is SGDLS and CDR2 is YYNGEE in the germline V gene.

This clone was found once. The V gene is TRBV7-2, the J gene TRBJ2-7; weak D call: TRBD2 (6 bases). CDR3 length: 14 amino acids. CDR1 is SGHTA, CDR2 FQGNSA, per germline. Trimming shortened V by 5 bases and J by 0 bases, and 11 bases separated the two germline ends. Here the CDR3 reads CASSGDFSSYEQYF. CDR3 nucleotides: TGTGCCAGCAGCGGGGACTTTAGCTCCTACGAGCAGTACTTC.

By share of the sample, this clone is large (0.1 to 1%). The chain uses TRBV28 and TRBJ1-4; 7 bases align to TRBD1. The V segment lost 8 bases and the J segment 8 bases; nucleotides outside the gene matches: 14. The CDR3 covers 15 residues. Germline V gene sequence: CDR1 MDHEN, CDR2 SYDVKM. The DNA of the CDR3 is TGTGCCAGCGCCCTATCGACAGGGTCAGGAGAAAAACTGTTTTTT. Its protein is CASALSTGSGEKLFF.

The chain is built from TRBV11-2 and TRBJ2-3; 7 bases are shared with TRBD2. The CDR3 has 17 amino acids. Losses at the gene ends were 0 bases for V and 0 bases for J; bases not matched to a gene: 6. CDR1 and CDR2 (germline): SGHAT, FQNNGV. CDR3 sequence (DNA): TGTGCCAGCAGCTTAGAATTGCGCGGGGGAAGCACAGATACGCAGTATTTT. Protein: CASSLELRGGSTDTQYF.